The 13 T cell receptor beta chains listed next were all sequenced from one sample in a study of blood T cell repertoires in COVID-19. TCRdb's copy holds only in-frame clones and misses some; the assay was immunoSEQ multiplex PCR. The table has around 500,000 clones, 80% to 90% seen once. The sample was peripheral blood. Every receptor here comes from a human donor in a cohort sampled during active COVID-19.

This clone occurred a few times. This chain links TRBV7-2 with TRBJ2-7; D gene unclear. The V and J ends lost 0 bases and 0 bases respectively, with 9 bases between them. CDR3 length: 15 residues. The germline CDR1 and CDR2 sequences are SGHTA and FQGNSA. The CDR3 DNA follows: TGTGCCAGCAGCTTAGCCGGCGGCCCCTCCTACGAGCAGTACTTC. This translates into CASSLAGGPSYEQYF. Full variable domain (outside the CDR3, taken from reference TRBV7-2 and TRBJ2-7): GAGVSQSPSNKVTEKGKDVELRCDPISGHTALYWYRQSLGQGLEFLIYFQGNSAPDKSGLPSDRFSAERTGGSVSTLTIQRTQQEDSAVYLCASSLAGGPSYEQYFGPGTRLTVT.

The chain combines TRBV29-1 with TRBJ1-2, with D maybe TRBD1 (6 bases). This CDR3 comprises 11 residues. Germline V CDR1 and CDR2: SQVTM, ANQGSEA. V was trimmed by 4 bases and J by 7 bases, leaving 10 bases between them. This CDR3 reads CSVARGSGYTF. The CDR3 nucleotides are TGCAGCGTTGCCAGGGGAAGTGGCTACACCTTC.

The gene calls are TRBV19 and TRBJ1-1, with 7 nucleotides matching TRBD1. This CDR3 has 13 residues. Germline V gene sequence: CDR1 LNHDA, CDR2 SQIVND (reference sequence). V gave up 5 bases and J gave up 6 bases; unmatched junction bases: 6. CDR3 DNA: TGTGCCAGTAGTGTCGACAGGGAAGCTGAAGCTTTCTTT. Its protein product is CASSVDREAEAFF.

The chain uses TRBV9 and TRBJ1-5, with D possibly TRBD1 on 5 matching bases. The CDR3 covers 15 residues. V lost 3 bases to trimming and J lost 3 bases, with 13 bases between them. Germline V gene lookup returns CDR1 SGDLS and CDR2 YYNGEE. CDR3: CASSASGTVNQPQHF. The CDR3 DNA reads TGTGCCAGCAGCGCATCAGGGACTGTCAATCAGCCCCAGCATTTT.

CDR3 nucleotide sequence: TGTGCCAGCAGCCTAGACAGGGCTGGGGCCAACGTCCTGACTTTC. Its protein is CASSLDRAGANVLTF. The chain uses TRBV5-8 and TRBJ2-6; 7 bases fit TRBD1. Germline CDR1 reads SGHTS; CDR2 reads YDEGEE. This CDR3 is 15 amino acids long. V trimming: 4 bases; J trimming: 2 bases; junction bases outside the gene matches: 3.

V and J are TRBV18 and TRBJ1-4; 7 bases are shared with TRBD1. This CDR3 contains 15 residues. Germline V lookup: CDR1 KGHSH, CDR2 LQKENI. Germline trimming cut 2 bases from V and 7 bases from J; bases unmatched to any gene: 7. CDR3 loop: CASSPEGQKFEKLFF. CDR3 in DNA: TGTGCCAGCTCACCAGAGGGACAGAAATTTGAAAAACTGTTTTTT. Full variable domain (outside the CDR3, taken from reference TRBV18 and TRBJ1-4): NAGVMQNPRHLVRRRGQEARLRCSPMKGHSHVYWYRQLPEEGLKFMVYLQKENIIDESGMPKERFSAEFPKEGPSILRIQQVVRGDSAAYFCASSPEGQKFEKLFFGSGTQLSVL.

The chain carries TRBV3-1 (or the pseudogene TRBV3-2) and TRBJ2-1; D perhaps matches TRBD2 (5 bases). V was pared by 4 bases and J by 4 bases, with 14 bases between. This CDR3 comprises 15 residues. Germline CDR1 and CDR2: LGHDT and YNNKEL (reference sequence). The CDR3 region has the DNA TGTGCCAGCAGCCTGAGGACTTCGACTTACAATGAGCAGTTCTTC. Translation: CASSLRTSTYNEQFF.

The CDR3 region is CASSSTGNTGELFF. CDR3 nucleotides: TGTGCCAGCAGTTCGACAGGGAACACCGGGGAGCTGTTTTTT. V usage is TRBV5-8 and J usage is TRBJ2-2; perhaps TRBD1 as D (6 bases). The CDR3 totals 14 residues. Germline values: CDR1 SGHTS, CDR2 YDEGEE. The ends were cut back, 5 bases at V and 1 base at J, with 9 bases in the middle.

The rearrangement links TRBV6-6 to TRBJ2-2; 13 bases map to TRBD2. The CDR3 sequence is 15 residues long. CDR1 MNHNY and CDR2 SVGAGI come from the germline V gene (reference sequence). The ends lost 6 bases at V and 5 bases at J; junction bases unmatched: 3. The CDR3 coding sequence is TGTGCCAGCAGCGGACTAGCGGGGGAAACCGGGGAGCTGTTTTTT. This gives the protein CASSGLAGETGELFF.

The rearrangement joins TRBV7-3 to TRBJ2-3; D remains unclear. The CDR3 has 13 residues. Trimming took 3 bases from V and 3 from J, leaving 7 bases between them. Germline CDR1 and CDR2: SGHTA and FQGTGA. CDR3 protein: CASSFRRTDTQYF. The CDR3, as DNA: TGTGCCAGCAGCTTCCGGAGAACAGATACGCAGTATTTT.

This clone was counted a single time. J is TRBJ2-1 and V is TRBV3-1 (or the pseudogene TRBV3-2); 11 positions agree with TRBD2. The length of the CDR3 is 16 residues. The V segment lost 3 bases and the J segment 9 bases; nucleotides outside the gene matches: 10. Germline loops: CDR1 LGHDT, CDR2 YNNKEL (reference sequence). The DNA for the CDR3 is TGTGCCAGCAGCCAGGCCGGGACTAGCGGCCTCTTTGAGCAGTTCTTC. Encoded protein: CASSQAGTSGLFEQFF.

Points on this clone: The identical CDR3 is also encoded by other nucleotide sequences in the sample. The rearrangement joins TRBV12-3 or TRBV12-4 to TRBJ1-5; D is unclear. The CDR3 loop spans 13 amino acids. Trimming took off 3 bases at V and 4 bases at J, with 7 bases between the two ends. The CDR3 region is CASSLERNQPQHF. Here the CDR3 DNA reads TGTGCCAGCAGTTTGGAGAGGAATCAGCCCCAGCATTTT.

V usage is TRBV9 and J usage is TRBJ2-3, with TRBD2 as a possible D gene (5 bases). Germline V CDR1 and CDR2: SGDLS, YYNGEE. This CDR3 has 15 residues. V lost 2 bases, J lost 1 base, and 11 bases lay in between. The CDR3 DNA is TGTGCCAGCAGCGTTTTAGCGACTCGCACAGATACGCAGTATTTT. This codes for CASSVLATRTDTQYF.